The source of this T cell receptor beta chain is a study of T cells after yellow fever vaccination. Findings and limits, study-wide: Any FACS-sorted repertoire could hold abundant clonotypes that contaminate it from the bulk population. A large majority of primary-vaccination clones showed up again after the booster (approximately 95% CD4, about 87% CD8).

A process of 5'RACE template switching, which added a universal primer site and UMIs, was used to make TCR cDNA. TCRdb reanalysed the 5' RACE reads using MiXCR and keeps one entry per CDR3 protein. Of around 88,000 distinct CDR3 sequences in the sample, about 14% were seen once. Trimming removed 4 bases from V and 5 bases from J, with 8 bases in between. The CDR3 sequence is 12 residues long. In germline, CDR1 is SGHAT, CDR2 FQNNGV. This receptor was identified in a young man who received the YFV17D yellow fever vaccine. This specimen was CD8+ T cells not binding an NS4B(214-222) dextramer, sorted from PBMCs, taken 20 to 25 days after the first yellow fever vaccination. V and J are TRBV11-2 and TRBJ1-1; D gene uncertain. CDR3 sequence (DNA): TGTGCCAGCAGCTCGGTAGGAACTGAAGCTTTCTTT. Translating it yields CASSSVGTEAFF.